Given below is one T cell receptor beta chain in context. No antigen is known for it. Naive CD8+ T cells showed a CD45RO-CCR7+CD27+CD95- phenotype. Germline CDR1 and CDR2: SGHVS and FQNEAQ. The CDR3 loop spans 15 amino acids. The data were obtained in a study of CXCR3-negative and CXCR3-positive naive CD8 T cells. Study outcomes and limitations: The study found comparably high diversity in both naive subsets and much lower diversity in memory CD8+ cells.

UMI labels and 5' RACE were used to prepare the TRB cDNA libraries. From its re-call of the 5' RACE reads, TCRdb lists each CDR3 protein once, without DNA. The sample has over 35,000 distinct CDR3 sequences. The genes are TRBV7-8 and TRBJ2-1; the TCRdb call, TRBD1, lacks DNA for checking. This receptor was identified in a human donor in good health. Some clones in this sample may be carry-over from other donors' samples. Material: naive CXCR3- CD8+ T cells from blood. Subset in this sample: CD45RO-CCR7+CD27+CD95- naive CD8+ T cells lacking CXCR3 (TNR3-). CDR3 amino acids: CASSSGDYRVNEQFF.